A single sample is the source of the 20 T cell receptor beta chains below, sequenced in a study of OX40 agonist ivuxolimab in advanced cancers. The protocol was immunoSEQ multiplex PCR, while the TCRdb copy is restricted to in-frame clones and leaves out a portion. The sample consists of 35,000 to 45,000 clones, about nine tenths of them appearing once. This specimen was CD4+ or CD8+ T cells sorted from blood, taken in a trial of the OX40 agonist ivuxolimab. These receptors were obtained from an adult with an advanced solid tumor such as melanoma, head and neck, liver or kidney cancer.

This chain uses TRBV5-6 with TRBJ1-1; D unresolved. The CDR3 has 15 residues. Trimming took off 2 bases at V and 0 bases at J, with 11 bases between the two ends. Germline assignment: CDR1 SGHDT and CDR2 YYEEEE. DNA of the CDR3: TGTGCCAGCAGCTTACTTGGCACCATGAACACTGAAGCTTTCTTT. Residues: CASSLLGTMNTEAFF.

The chain uses TRBV5-1 and TRBJ2-3; no clear D. This CDR3 has 13 amino acids. Germline-derived CDR1 and CDR2 are SGHRS and YFSETQ. V dropped 0 bases and J dropped 3 bases, with 5 bases sitting between them. The CDR3 is CASSLVGTDTQYF. In DNA form, the CDR3 reads TGCGCCAGCAGCTTGGTGGGGACAGATACGCAGTATTTT.

V and J are TRBV10-3 and TRBJ2-2; 10 bases fit TRBD1. This CDR3 contains 14 residues. Germline assignment: CDR1 ENHRY and CDR2 SYGVKD. V lost 10 bases to trimming and J lost 4 bases; unmatched junction nucleotides: 6. In nucleotides, the CDR3 is TGTGCCACCTCGGGACAGGGGATCACCGGGGAGCTGTTTTTT. Amino acids: CATSGQGITGELFF.

In this sample, this clone turned up a few times. The chain couples TRBV13 to TRBJ2-7, with D perhaps given as TRBD1 or TRBD2 (6 bases each). This CDR3 has 16 amino acids. Germline loops: CDR1 PRHDT, CDR2 FYEKMQ (reference sequence). V lost 5 bases and J 1 base, leaving 18 bases between the germline ends. CDR3: CASSVLSEGGSYEQYF. DNA of the CDR3: TGTGCCAGCAGCGTTCTTTCCGAGGGGGGATCCTACGAGCAGTACTTC.

The gene calls are TRBV7-3 and TRBJ2-2; D is tentatively TRBD1 or TRBD2 (6 bases each). Germline-derived CDR1 and CDR2 are SGHTA and FQGTGA. Deletions cut 4 bases from V and 4 bases from J, with 16 bases between. The CDR3 length is 16 residues. Here the CDR3 DNA reads TGTGCCAGCAGCTATAACCCGGGGGCGGGCACCGGGGAGCTGTTTTTT. This sequence encodes CASSYNPGAGTGELFF. Supplemented by reference TRBV7-3 and TRBJ2-2, the full variable domain reads GAGVSQTPSNKVTEKGKYVELRCDPISGHTALYWYRQSLGQGPEFLIYFQGTGAADDSGLPNDRFFAVRPEGSVSTLKIQRTERGDSAVYLCASSYNPGAGTGELFFGEGSRLTVL.

The chain employs TRBV2 and TRBJ2-5; D is uncertain. The germline gives CDR1 SNHLY, CDR2 FYNNEI. The CDR3 has 13 residues. V shed 6 bases and J shed 2 bases, with 10 bases lying between them. CDR3: CASSRTEQETQYF. The CDR3 DNA reads TGTGCCAGCAGCCGAACAGAACAAGAGACCCAGTACTTC.

This rearrangement joins TRBV19 to TRBJ1-5; TRBD1 matches at 9 bases. V shed 4 bases and J 5 bases; nucleotides not matched to a gene: 9. Germline V gene data show CDR1 as LNHDA and CDR2 as SQIVND (reference sequence). There are 16 residues in the CDR3. CDR3 sequence: CASSTGGQGGHQPQHF. In DNA form, the CDR3 reads TGTGCCAGTAGTACCGGGGGACAGGGAGGTCATCAGCCCCAGCATTTT.

This chain connects TRBV5-6 to TRBJ2-5; D is perhaps TRBD1 (6 bases). V lost 4 bases and J 2 bases, leaving 12 bases between the germline ends. CDR3 length: 14 amino acids. CDR1 SGHDT and CDR2 YYEEEE come from the germline V gene. The CDR3 DNA reads as TGTGCCAGCAGCCACACAGGGCTACAAGAGACCCAGTACTTC. It codes for CASSHTGLQETQYF.

CDR3: CASSLNTGAGYTF. In nucleotides, the CDR3 is TGTGCCAGCAGTTTAAACACCGGCGCTGGCTACACCTTC. J is TRBJ1-2 and V is TRBV28; D gene unclear. The V end was cut by 2 bases, the J end by 7 bases, with 11 bases between. Germline-derived CDR1 and CDR2 are MDHEN and SYDVKM. The CDR3 is 13 amino acids.

The J gene is TRBJ2-1, the V gene TRBV6-5; no reliable D call. The germline CDR1 and CDR2 sequences are MNHEY and SVGAGI. Trimming pared 4 bases from V and 4 bases from J, leaving 5 bases between. This CDR3 region has 12 residues. In nucleotides, the CDR3 is TGTGCCAGCAGTTCCATTTACAATGAGCAGTTCTTC. Its protein product is CASSSIYNEQFF.

V is TRBV5-1 and J is TRBJ1-3; possible D gene TRBD1, 6 bases. This CDR3 has 14 amino acids. Germline V gene sequence: CDR1 SGHRS, CDR2 YFSETQ. V lost 8 bases and J 0 bases, leaving 12 bases between the germline ends. The CDR3 DNA is TGCGCCAGTTGCACAGGGAACTCTGGAAACACCATATATTTT. This encodes CASCTGNSGNTIYF.

This clone was observed a handful of times. The rearrangement links TRBV11-2 to TRBJ1-6, with D hard to call. This CDR3 spans 13 amino acids. In germline, CDR1 is SGHAT, CDR2 FQNNGV. V lost 2 bases and J lost 8, with 7 bases in between. The CDR3 loop reads CASSLNSDSPLHF. DNA of the CDR3: TGTGCCAGCAGCTTAAATTCGGATTCACCCCTCCACTTT.

The V gene is TRBV7-2, the J gene TRBJ2-7; 7 bases agree with TRBD2. The CDR3 sequence is 13 residues long. The trim removed 5 bases at V and 5 bases at J, leaving 6 bases unmatched. Looked up from germline, CDR1 is SGHTA and CDR2 is FQGNSA. CDR3 amino acids: CASSRGVDHEQYF. The CDR3 DNA is TGTGCCAGCAGCCGGGGGGTAGACCACGAGCAGTACTTC.

The chain carries TRBV19 and TRBJ1-1; D gene uncertain. Germline-derived CDR1 and CDR2 are LNHDA and SQIVND (reference sequence). The CDR3 spans 11 residues. Trimming stripped 5 bases from V and 0 bases from J, with 1 base between. The CDR3 DNA reads as TGTGCCAGTAGTGTGAACACTGAAGCTTTCTTT. Translating gives CASSVNTEAFF.

CDR3: CASSQAGFYNSPLHF. The CDR3 bases are TGCGCCAGCAGCCAAGCAGGATTCTATAATTCACCCCTCCACTTT. J is TRBJ1-6 and V is TRBV4-1; D unresolved. This CDR3 has 15 residues. Germline CDR1 and CDR2: MGHRA and YSYEKL. V was clipped by 1 base and J by 3 bases, with 7 bases between them.

The chain employs TRBV5-6 and TRBJ1-1; D is perhaps TRBD1 (6 bases). CDR1 and CDR2 (germline): SGHDT, YYEEEE. The CDR3 runs 12 residues. V gave up 1 base and J gave up 10 bases, with 11 bases separating them. The CDR3 reads CASSLRTARAFF. In DNA form, the CDR3 reads TGTGCCAGCAGCTTGAGGACAGCGAGAGCTTTCTTT.

The chain has TRBV9 and TRBJ1-6, with 8 bases aligning to TRBD1. Germline loops: CDR1 SGDLS, CDR2 YYNGEE. The CDR3 is 16 residues long. V lost 4 bases, J lost 10 bases, and 13 bases stayed unmatched. The CDR3 spells CASSPRTLTGVSPLHF. The CDR3 DNA follows: TGTGCCAGCAGCCCCCGAACTCTGACAGGGGTATCACCCCTCCACTTT.

This clone showed up just once. V usage is TRBV6-1 and J usage is TRBJ2-1, with TRBD2 matching over 9 bases. The J segment lost 6 bases and the V segment lost 7 bases, leaving 10 bases of the junction unmatched. The germline V gene has CDR1 MNHNS and CDR2 SASEGT. The CDR3 length is 15 residues. The CDR3 bases are TGTGCCAGCATACATGGCGGGAGGGCCCCCAATGAGCAGTTCTTC. This translates into CASIHGGRAPNEQFF.

The rearrangement links TRBV19 to TRBJ1-1; the D is unclear. This CDR3 has 15 residues. V was pared by 4 bases and J by 3 bases, with 15 bases between. The V gene's germline CDR1 is LNHDA and CDR2 SQIVND (reference sequence). The chain's CDR3 is CASSTHPGPYTEAFF. The CDR3 DNA sequence: TGTGCCAGTAGTACCCATCCGGGCCCTTACACTGAAGCTTTCTTT. Full variable domain (missing parts from reference TRBV19 and TRBJ1-1): DGGITQSPKYLFRKEGQNVTLSCEQNLNHDAMYWYRQDPGQGLRLIYYSQIVNDFQKGDIAEGYSVSREKKESFPLTVTSAQKNPTAFYLCASSTHPGPYTEAFFGQGTRLTVV.

V and J are TRBV7-9 and TRBJ2-3; D may be TRBD2 (6 bases). The CDR3 is 16 amino acids. Looked up from germline, CDR1 is SEHNR and CDR2 is FQNEAQ (reference sequence). V gave up 1 base and J gave up 2 bases, with 13 bases separating them. The chain's CDR3 is CASSLVSGDLTDTQYF. The CDR3 DNA sequence: TGTGCCAGCAGCTTAGTATCGGGGGACCTCACAGATACGCAGTATTTT.